The sequence of this TCR beta chain was determined in a study of PD-1 blockade in classical Hodgkin lymphoma. Each patient's relapse followed autologous stem cell transplantation, and brentuximab vedotin exposure varied. Negative magnetic selection isolated CD4+ T cells from thawed PBMCs. In regard to this clone: The antigen is unknown.

CDR1 is ENHRY, CDR2 SYGVKD, per germline. This CDR3 has 15 residues. The V gene lost 7 bases and the J gene lost 6 bases, with 19 bases spanning the gap. Study-level points and caveats: Researchers reported that CD4+ TCR diversity, though not CD8+, rose significantly by C4D1.

Here immunoSEQ multiplex PCR was the method, and the copy in TCRdb shows in-frame clones only, minus some. The table includes 30,000 to 35,000 clones, 75% to 95% detected once. This specimen consisted of CD4+ T cells from blood, obtained at baseline. V and J are TRBV10-3 and TRBJ2-1; D tentatively fits TRBD1 or TRBD2 (5 bases each). This receptor was taken from a human donor with classical Hodgkin lymphoma. The chain's CDR3 is CAIMGELSRSNEQFF. In DNA, the CDR3 is TGTGCCATCATGGGGGAACTCTCGAGGAGCAATGAGCAGTTCTTC.